The 23 T cell receptor beta chains below all came from one sample that was sequenced in a study of blood T cell repertoires in COVID-19 (dated by TCRdb to about 2020). Libraries were built with the immunoSEQ multiplex PCR assay. TCRdb holds this immuneACCESS table with in-frame rearrangements only. Some clones are missing; in checked studies, unresolved V genes explain under half, and the rest has no known cause. Here the sample has fewer than 200,000 clones; 70% to 90% occur a single time. The ten largest clones add up to 3.5% to 5% of the sample. The sample taken for sequencing was PBMCs or T cells enriched from blood (not recorded which). The receptors derive from a woman in her 50s who had recovered from COVID-19.

V gene TRBV4-3 combines with J gene TRBJ1-6; D is unclear. Germline lookup yields CDR1 LGHNA and CDR2 YSLEER. The CDR3 covers 13 residues. The germline V and J ends were trimmed by 3 bases and 5 bases, with 5 bases remaining between them. CDR3 coding DNA: TGCGCCAGCAGCCAGCCGGATAATTCACCCCTCCACTTT. Its protein is CASSQPDNSPLHF.

This sequence joins TRBV15 and TRBJ1-4, with D perhaps TRBD1 (5 bases). The CDR3 is 14 amino acids. V gave up 5 bases and J gave up 4 bases, with 11 bases separating them. The germline gives CDR1 LNHNV, CDR2 YYDKDF (reference sequence). The CDR3 reads CATSERRVNEKLFF. DNA of the CDR3: TGTGCCACCAGCGAACGCAGGGTTAATGAAAAACTGTTTTTT.

This clone was counted only a few times. V is TRBV15 and J is TRBJ1-3; D not certain. The CDR3 totals 16 residues. The germline CDR1 and CDR2 sequences are LNHNV and YYDKDF (reference sequence). Trimming removed 0 bases from V and 0 bases from J, with 9 bases in between. The CDR3 sequence is CATSRDPTSSGNTIYF. In nucleotides, the CDR3 is TGTGCCACCAGCAGAGATCCTACTAGCTCTGGAAACACCATATATTTT. The entire variable domain, with the rest obtained from reference TRBV15 and TRBJ1-3, is as follows: DAMVIQNPRYQVTQFGKPVTLSCSQTLNHNVMYWYQQKSSQAPKLLFHYYDKDFNNEADTPDNFQSRRPNTSFCFLDIRSPGLGDTAMYLCATSRDPTSSGNTIYFGEGSWLTVV.

This clone turned up a few times. The V and J genes are TRBV30 and TRBJ1-3; a weak D match, TRBD1 (5 bases). V lost 3 bases and J lost 4, with 13 bases in between. The CDR3 sequence is 14 residues long. CDR1 and CDR2 (germline): GTSNPN, SVGIG (reference sequence). CDR3 DNA: TGTGCCTGGAGGGGTCGGGGGAGCGGAAACACCATATATTTT. It codes for CAWRGRGSGNTIYF.

The gene calls are TRBV7-2 and TRBJ2-4; TRBD1 matches 7 bases. J was trimmed by 5 bases and V by 5 bases; bases with no gene match: 9. Germline CDR1 and CDR2: SGHTA and FQGNSA. This CDR3 has 15 residues. CDR3 DNA sequence: TGTGCCAGCAGCAACACACAAGGACAGGAAAACATTCAGTACTTC. Protein: CASSNTQGQENIQYF.

The chain is built from TRBV7-2 and TRBJ2-3; 8 positions agree with TRBD1. Germline CDR1 is SGHTA and CDR2 is FQGNSA. The length of the CDR3 is 14 residues. The junction had 7 bases not matched to a gene; V was cut back by 5 bases and J by 6 bases. The CDR3 bases are TGTGCCAGCAGCGTAGGACAGGGTGGGGATACGCAGTATTTT. This translates into CASSVGQGGDTQYF.

J is TRBJ1-2 and V is TRBV5-6, with no clear D. Trimming stripped 0 bases from V and 7 bases from J, with 19 bases between. The germline V gene has CDR1 SGHDT and CDR2 YYEEEE. This CDR3 spans 16 amino acids. This chain's CDR3 is CASSLAAVVRRRGYTF. CDR3 coding DNA: TGTGCCAGCAGCTTGGCTGCGGTCGTCCGTCGTCGTGGCTACACCTTC.

The chain links TRBV7-2 to TRBJ1-4, with D possibly being TRBD1 (5 bases). Per germline, CDR1 SGHTA and CDR2 FQGNSA. V was pared by 5 bases and J by 5 bases, with 12 bases between. This CDR3 comprises 14 residues. The CDR3 bases are TGTGCCAGCAGCCGGAAGGGGCTCAATGAAAAACTGTTTTTT. Its translation is CASSRKGLNEKLFF. Using reference TRBV7-2 and TRBJ1-4 for the parts outside the CDR3, the full variable domain is GAGVSQSPSNKVTEKGKDVELRCDPISGHTALYWYRQSLGQGLEFLIYFQGNSAPDKSGLPSDRFSAERTGGSVSTLTIQRTQQEDSAVYLCASSRKGLNEKLFFGSGTQLSVL.

The chain joins TRBV28 to TRBJ1-1; D is unclear. Trimming stripped 3 bases from V and 4 bases from J, with 9 bases between. The CDR3 is 13 amino acids. Germline values: CDR1 MDHEN, CDR2 SYDVKM. The CDR3 DNA reads as TGTGCCAGCAGTTTGGCGGGAGGCACTGAAGCTTTCTTT. Translation: CASSLAGGTEAFF.

The chain joins TRBV20-1 to TRBJ2-1, with 7 nucleotides matching TRBD2. Germline CDR1 DFQATT, CDR2 SNEGSKA (reference sequence). J lost 6 bases, V lost 3 bases, and 23 bases had no gene match. The CDR3 consists of 19 residues. CDR3 in DNA: TGCAGTGCTAGTCAGGCCCCCGGGACTAACCAGCGGAGGTCCAATGAGCAGTTCTTC. Its translation is CSASQAPGTNQRRSNEQFF.

This clone was seen just once. This chain joins TRBV7-2 and TRBJ2-1; a possible D gene is TRBD1 (6 bases). The CDR3 sequence is 14 residues long. Germline V gene sequence: CDR1 SGHTA, CDR2 FQGNSA. V was clipped by 1 base and J by 2 bases, with 6 bases between them. The chain's CDR3 is CASSLGQAYNEQFF. CDR3 DNA: TGTGCCAGCAGCTTAGGACAGGCCTACAATGAGCAGTTCTTC.

This clone occurred a few times. The rearrangement joins TRBV28 to TRBJ1-6; D unresolved. The CDR3 sequence is 14 residues long. The germline CDR1 and CDR2 sequences are MDHEN and SYDVKM. V lost 3 bases and J 9 bases, leaving 12 bases between the germline ends. The chain's CDR3 is CASSLADRLSPLHF. CDR3 in DNA: TGTGCCAGCAGTTTGGCAGACCGACTTTCACCCCTCCACTTT.

This clone was observed once. The chain couples TRBV7-9 to TRBJ2-3; 8 nucleotides align to TRBD2. The CDR3 loop spans 17 amino acids. Germline V gene data show CDR1 as SEHNR and CDR2 as FQNEAQ (reference sequence). Germline trimming cut 2 bases from V and 4 bases from J; bases unmatched to any gene: 11. This CDR3 reads CASSLYGGRWSPDTQYF. The DNA for the CDR3 is TGTGCCAGCAGCTTATATGGCGGGAGGTGGTCCCCAGATACGCAGTATTTT. Combining the CDR3 with reference TRBV7-9 and TRBJ2-3 gives the whole variable domain DTGVSQNPRHKITKRGQNVTFRCDPISEHNRLYWYRQTLGQGPEFLTYFQNEAQLEKSRLLSDRFSAERPKGSFSTLEIQRTEQGDSAMYLCASSLYGGRWSPDTQYFGPGTRLTVL.

The chain has TRBV6-8 and TRBJ2-7; D call uncertain. V was cut by 4 bases and J by 6 bases, with 13 bases left in between. Germline V gives CDR1 MNHGY, CDR2 SAAAGT. The CDR3 has 13 amino acids. CDR3 in DNA: TGTGCCAGCAGTTCTAGAATGGGTGGCGAGCAGTACGTC. Its protein is CASSSRMGGEQYV.

This sequence joins TRBV9 and TRBJ1-1; TRBD1 matches 7 bases. The CDR3 loop spans 15 amino acids. Germline CDR1 is SGDLS and CDR2 is YYNGEE. V gave up 4 bases and J gave up 7 bases; unmatched junction bases: 13. For the CDR3, the DNA is TGTGCCAGCAGCCCTCAAGTAGGGGGCGGGATTGAAGCTTTCTTT. Translating it yields CASSPQVGGGIEAFF.

V usage is TRBV9 and J usage is TRBJ1-1, with a possible D match to TRBD1 (6 bases). Trimming removed 3 bases from V and 6 bases from J, with 15 bases in between. CDR3 length equals 14 residues. The germline V gene has CDR1 SGDLS and CDR2 YYNGEE. This chain's CDR3 is CASSAGQGHAEAFF. As DNA, the CDR3 is TGTGCCAGCAGCGCGGGACAAGGACACGCTGAAGCTTTCTTT.

The CDR3 reads CASSLAGKKLFF. CDR3 coding DNA: TGCGCCAGCAGCTTGGCCGGGAAAAAACTGTTTTTT. The rearrangement joins TRBV5-1 to TRBJ1-4; D is ambiguous. Germline V gives CDR1 SGHRS, CDR2 YFSETQ. Trimming took off 0 bases at V and 9 bases at J, with 6 bases between the two ends. There are 12 residues in the CDR3.

The J gene is TRBJ2-3, the V gene TRBV3-1 (or the pseudogene TRBV3-2); 12 bases match TRBD2. Germline trimming cut 1 base from V and 3 bases from J; bases unmatched to any gene: 5. The germline V gene has CDR1 LGHDT and CDR2 YNNKEL (reference sequence). There are 17 residues in the CDR3. CDR3 nucleotides: TGTGCCAGCAGCCAAGGGAGTGGACTAGCGGGAACAGATACGCAGTATTTT. Translation: CASSQGSGLAGTDTQYF.

The rearrangement uses TRBV10-2 and TRBJ1-2; D is possibly TRBD1 (5 bases). The CDR3 runs to 12 residues. The germline V gene has CDR1 WSHSY and CDR2 SAAADI. V lost 5 bases and J 7 bases, leaving 11 bases between the germline ends. This CDR3 reads CASSLTGGGYTF. CDR3 in DNA: TGCGCCAGCAGTCTTACGGGGGGTGGCTACACCTTC.

The CDR3 reads CASSLRLGLAYNEQFF. The CDR3 DNA is TGTGCCAGCAGCTTGCGACTTGGACTAGCCTACAATGAGCAGTTCTTC. The chain uses TRBV11-2 and TRBJ2-1; 7 bases agree with TRBD2. Germline trimming cut 3 bases from V and 2 bases from J; bases unmatched to any gene: 7. CDR3 length: 16 residues. In germline, CDR1 is SGHAT, CDR2 FQNNGV. Based on the CDR3 plus reference TRBV11-2 and TRBJ2-1, the full variable domain is EAGVAQSPRYKIIEKRQSVAFWCNPISGHATLYWYQQILGQGPKLLIQFQNNGVVDDSQLPKDRFSAERLKGVDSTLKIQPAKLEDSAVYLCASSLRLGLAYNEQFFGPGTRLTVL.

Remarks on this clone: Other DNA sequences in the same sample also yield this CDR3. The chain recombines TRBV3-1 (or the pseudogene TRBV3-2) with TRBJ1-3, with no clear D. The CDR3 is made up of 14 amino acids. CDR1 LGHDT and CDR2 YNNKEL come from the germline V gene (reference sequence). Trimming took 4 bases from V and 0 from J, leaving 7 bases between them. CDR3 in amino acids: CASSLGGSGNTIYF. The CDR3 DNA reads as TGTGCCAGCAGCCTTGGCGGCTCTGGAAACACCATATATTTT.

J is TRBJ2-3 and V is TRBV6-1; D is perhaps TRBD1 (5 bases). Germline CDR1 reads MNHNS; CDR2 reads SASEGT. The CDR3 is made up of 12 amino acids. Trimming took off 2 bases at V and 10 bases at J, with 10 bases between the two ends. Here the CDR3 DNA reads TGTGCCAGCAGTGAAATCAGGGCGGCGCAGTATTTT. Residues: CASSEIRAAQYF.

The genes are TRBV13 and TRBJ2-2, with TRBD2 matching over 7 bases. After removal of 0 bases from V and 1 base from J, the junction contained 2 bases not matched to a gene. Germline V gene sequence: CDR1 PRHDT, CDR2 FYEKMQ (reference sequence). This CDR3 is built from 16 residues. The CDR3 DNA follows: TGTGCCAGCAGCTTAGGGCTAGCGGAGAACACCGGGGAGCTGTTTTTT. Translated: CASSLGLAENTGELFF. Full variable domain (remainder filled in from reference TRBV13 and TRBJ2-2): AAGVIQSPRHLIKEKRETATLKCYPIPRHDTVYWYQQGPGQDPQFLISFYEKMQSDKGSIPDRFSAQQFSDYHSELNMSSLELGDSALYFCASSLGLAENTGELFFGEGSRLTVL.